These 9 T cell receptor beta chains share one sample of origin, sequenced in a study of shared clonotypes between healthy human individuals. Measured with immunoSEQ multiplex PCR; TCRdb has only the in-frame clones, and not every one. The sample yields some 2.1 million clones, approximately 94% seen once. Naive CD8 cells, CD45RO-negative and positively selected for CCR7, excluded terminally differentiated effector memory CD45RA+ cells. Sequencing input: naive CD8+ T cells sorted from blood. The receptor source for this set is a man younger than 35 in good health.

V usage is TRBV2 and J usage is TRBJ1-2; possible D gene TRBD1, 6 bases. The V and J ends lost 5 bases and 11 bases respectively, with 24 bases between them. CDR1 and CDR2 from the germline V gene are SNHLY and FYNNEI. The CDR3 extends over 15 amino acids. The CDR3: CASSPTGIAHEGYTF. In DNA, the CDR3 is TGTGCCAGCAGTCCTACAGGGATTGCCCACGAGGGGTACACCTTC.

The rearrangement uses TRBV7-2 and TRBJ2-1, with D tentatively TRBD2 (6 bases). This CDR3 has 16 residues. V shed 1 base and J shed 0 bases, with 10 bases lying between them. Per germline, CDR1 SGHTA and CDR2 FQGNSA. The CDR3 region is CASSLVVGGSYNEQFF. CDR3 bases: TGTGCCAGCAGCTTAGTGGTGGGAGGCTCCTACAATGAGCAGTTCTTC.

V usage is TRBV27 and J usage is TRBJ2-1, with D unresolved. Germline V lookup: CDR1 MNHEY, CDR2 SMNVEV (reference sequence). V dropped 3 bases and J dropped 1 base, with 10 bases sitting between them. This CDR3 region has 15 residues. The CDR3 coding sequence is TGTGCCAGCAGTTTTATAGAAGGATCCTACAATGAGCAGTTCTTC. It translates to CASSFIEGSYNEQFF.

Note on this clone: The same CDR3 arises from other DNA sequences in this sample as well. The rearrangement links TRBV7-9 to TRBJ2-3; no clear D gene. Germline lookup yields CDR1 SEHNR and CDR2 FQNEAQ (reference sequence). The germline V and J ends were trimmed by 2 bases and 6 bases, with 3 bases remaining between them. This CDR3 is built from 11 residues. The CDR3 nucleotides read TGTGCCAGCAGCTTACTGGATACGCAGTATTTT. Its translation is CASSLLDTQYF.

V and J are TRBV28 and TRBJ2-1, with TRBD2 matching 10 bases. Germline lookup yields CDR1 MDHEN and CDR2 SYDVKM. The CDR3 totals 17 residues. V shed 4 bases, J shed 1 base, and the junction held 7 bases outside the gene matches. This chain's CDR3 is CASSSQREGGSYNEQFF. The CDR3 region has the DNA TGTGCCAGCAGTTCTCAGCGGGAGGGCGGGTCCTACAATGAGCAGTTCTTC.

The CDR3 sequence is CASSYRGADYGYTF. For the CDR3, the DNA is TGTGCCAGCAGTTACCGGGGAGCGGACTATGGCTACACCTTC. This chain connects TRBV6-5 to TRBJ1-2; D call uncertain. This CDR3 has 14 amino acids. V lost 2 bases and J lost 3, with 10 bases in between. Germline V gene lookup returns CDR1 MNHEY and CDR2 SVGAGI.

The chain recombines TRBV2 with TRBJ2-3, with 10 bases identical to TRBD2. There are 18 residues in the CDR3. The J segment lost 0 bases and the V segment lost 8 bases, leaving 14 bases of the junction unmatched. Germline V gene data show CDR1 as SNHLY and CDR2 as FYNNEI. CDR3 residues: CASLTGSGGAVSTDTQYF. The CDR3, as DNA: TGTGCCAGCCTGACGGGAAGCGGGGGGGCCGTAAGCACAGATACGCAGTATTTT.

The genes are TRBV6-1 and TRBJ2-5; 7 bases map to TRBD1. Trimming at V came to 2 bases and at J to 4 bases, leaving 4 bases not matched to a gene. The CDR3 contains 14 residues. Per germline, CDR1 MNHNS and CDR2 SASEGT. The CDR3 spells CASSEMTGPETQYF. CDR3 sequence (DNA): TGTGCCAGCAGTGAAATGACAGGGCCAGAGACCCAGTACTTC.

CDR3 sequence: CASSLWGDTLDEQYF. The CDR3 DNA is TGCGCCAGCAGCTTGTGGGGGGACACCCTAGACGAGCAGTACTTC. V gene TRBV5-1 combines with J gene TRBJ2-7; D possibly uses TRBD1 or TRBD2 (6 bases each). V lost 1 base to trimming and J lost 5 bases, with 16 bases between them. Germline CDR1 SGHRS, CDR2 YFSETQ. This CDR3 comprises 15 residues.